These T cell receptor beta chains were read from a single sample in a study of a mutant IDH1 vaccine in newly diagnosed glioma. These TCRs are of unknown antigen specificity. The table came from immunoSEQ multiplex PCR; TCRdb's copy has only in-frame clones and leaves some out. The table has 50,000 to 70,000 clones, roughly 90% seen once; the top ten hold more than 1.5%. Sequencing used PBMCs, obtained from a glioma patient whose treatment included an IDH1 peptide vaccine. The receptors come from a middle-aged man with glioma. Each CDR3 is given with its conserved first and last residue. D genes are given only for firm matches. Size is omitted from some rows. Given values are once, few, many or a class for expanded clones.

d_gene,j_gene,v_gene,abundance,CDR3nt,CDR3aa
NA,TRBJ2-5,TRBV5-1,NA,TGCGCCAGCAGCGGGCCCATCCCCCAGAAGACCCAGTACTTC,CASSGPIPQKTQYF
NA,TRBJ1-1,TRBV23-1,NA,TGCGCCAGCAGTCACCTTACAGACCCGCGGAAGTCTGAAGCTTTCTTT,CASSHLTDPRKSEAFF
NA,TRBJ2-7,TRBV19,NA,TGTGCCAGTAGTCTACCGGGCTCCTACGAGCAGTACTTC,CASSLPGSYEQYF
NA,TRBJ2-7,TRBV6-4,NA,TGTGCCAGCAGTGACGGTAAACGGGCCTCCCGAAGGGGCTACGAGCAGTACTTC,CASSDGKRASRRGYEQYF
NA,TRBJ2-5,TRBV27,NA,TGTGCCAGCAAGACCAACAGCGCCTTGAAGGAAGAGACCCAGTACTTC,CASKTNSALKEETQYF
NA,TRBJ1-2,TRBV6-1,few,TGTGCCAGCAGTTCCTGGGGACGAAACTATGGCTACACCTTC,CASSSWGRNYGYTF
TRBD2,TRBJ2-5,TRBV5-5,NA,TGTGCCAGCAGCTCACTAGCGGGAGTTGAGACCCAGTACTTC,CASSSLAGVETQYF
NA,TRBJ2-5,TRBV7-7,NA,TGTGCTAGCAGCCCGATCGTAACGATTAAAGAGACCCAGTACTTC,CASSPIVTIKETQYF
NA,TRBJ2-5,TRBV20-1,few,TGCAGTGCTAGTTGGGAGACCCAGTACTTC,CSASWETQYF
TRBD1,TRBJ1-3,TRBV6-5,NA,TGTGCCAGCAGTGGGACAGACTCTGGAAACACCATATATTTT,CASSGTDSGNTIYF
NA,TRBJ2-5,TRBV19,NA,TGTGCCAGTAGTATAAGGCTAGCATGGGGAGAGACCCAGTACTTC,CASSIRLAWGETQYF
NA,TRBJ2-1,TRBV7-2,NA,TGTGCCAGCAGCTCCCAGGTAAGGGATGAGCAGTTCTTC,CASSSQVRDEQFF
NA,TRBJ2-1,TRBV5-1,NA,TGCGCCAGCAGATGGGGGAGCTACAAATACAATGAGCAGTTCTTC,CASRWGSYKYNEQFF
NA,TRBJ1-5,TRBV19,NA,TGTGCCAGTAGACCCCTGCTTAGCAATCAGCCCCAGCATTTT,CASRPLLSNQPQHF
NA,TRBJ2-5,TRBV10-3,NA,TGTGCCATCAGTGAGTCGGATCTCTTGGTGGGTGAGACCCAGTACTTC,CAISESDLLVGETQYF
NA,TRBJ1-6,TRBV6-1,NA,TGTGCCAGCAGTGAAGAGGGATCGATAAATAATTCACCCCTCCACTTT,CASSEEGSINNSPLHF
NA,TRBJ2-1,TRBV18,NA,TGTGCCAGCTCACCAACTAAGCGACTGCATGAGCAGTTCTTC,CASSPTKRLHEQFF
NA,TRBJ2-7,TRBV7-9,NA,TGTGCCAGCAGCTCCTGGGGGCGACGGATCTCCTACGAGCAGTACTTC,CASSSWGRRISYEQYF
NA,TRBJ2-7,TRBV5-1,NA,TGCGCCAGCAGCTTGGATGGCGGATTTCAGTACTTC,CASSLDGGFQYF
NA,TRBJ2-1,TRBV11-1,NA,TGTGCCAGCAGCCGCGGGACCTACAATGAGCAGTTCTTC,CASSRGTYNEQFF
NA,TRBJ2-5,TRBV29-1,few,TGCAGCGTTGAAGAGGGGCCGAAAGAGACCCAGTACTTC,CSVEEGPKETQYF
NA,TRBJ2-7,TRBV7-9,NA,TGTGCCAGCAGCTTAGCGGGGTCGACCTACGAGCAGTACTTC,CASSLAGSTYEQYF
NA,TRBJ2-3,TRBV5-1,NA,TGCGCCAGCAGCTCGAGAAGGGACGGGGCAGATACGCAGTATTTT,CASSSRRDGADTQYF
NA,TRBJ2-1,TRBV6-5,NA,TGTGCCAGCAGACCCGGGACCGGCTACAATGAGCAGTTCTTC,CASRPGTGYNEQFF
NA,TRBJ2-3,TRBV7-9,NA,TGTGCCAGCAGCTTTGGGGTTAAAGATACGCAGTATTTT,CASSFGVKDTQYF
NA,TRBJ2-7,TRBV27,NA,TGTGCCAGCAGTTCCAGGGGATCCGAGCAGTACTTC,CASSSRGSEQYF
NA,TRBJ2-5,TRBV11-3,NA,TGTGCCAGCAGCGTAAGATGGGGGAAAGAGACCCAGTACTTC,CASSVRWGKETQYF
NA,TRBJ2-7,TRBV19,few,TGTGCCAGTAGCACAGGGTCAGGCCGGGGCTACGAGCAGTACTTC,CASSTGSGRGYEQYF
NA,TRBJ1-1,TRBV14,NA,TGTGCCAGCAAAGTGGACAGGAACACTGAAGCTTTCTTT,CASKVDRNTEAFF
TRBD2,TRBJ2-1,TRBV30,NA,TGTGCCTGGAGCTCACCCCTAGCGGCCTCCTACAATGAGCAGTTCTTC,CAWSSPLAASYNEQFF
NA,TRBJ1-4,TRBV7-2,NA,TGTGCCAGCAGCCCCTACCCCACGCCTAATGAAAAACTGTTTTTT,CASSPYPTPNEKLFF
NA,TRBJ1-5,TRBV6-6,NA,TGTGCCAGCAAGCGTGATCGGGAATATCAGCCCCAGCATTTT,CASKRDREYQPQHF
TRBD2,TRBJ2-5,TRBV27,NA,TGTGCCAGCAGTTTAGCGGGAGTCTCCCCTGAGACCCAGTACTTC,CASSLAGVSPETQYF
NA,TRBJ2-7,TRBV7-8,NA,TGTGCCAGCAGCTTAGGCGGTTCACCCTACGAGCAGTACTTC,CASSLGGSPYEQYF
TRBD1,TRBJ1-4,TRBV19,NA,TGTGCCAGTAGTGGACAGGCAGCAACTAATGAAAAACTGTTTTTT,CASSGQAATNEKLFF
TRBD1,TRBJ1-4,TRBV4-3,NA,TGCGCCAGCAGCCAAGATTGGGGGACAGGGAGCCGAAAACTGTTTTTT,CASSQDWGTGSRKLFF
NA,TRBJ2-7,TRBV13,NA,TGTGCCAGCAGCTCCTTAGGGGGTGATAGCTCCTACGAGCAGTACTTC,CASSSLGGDSSYEQYF